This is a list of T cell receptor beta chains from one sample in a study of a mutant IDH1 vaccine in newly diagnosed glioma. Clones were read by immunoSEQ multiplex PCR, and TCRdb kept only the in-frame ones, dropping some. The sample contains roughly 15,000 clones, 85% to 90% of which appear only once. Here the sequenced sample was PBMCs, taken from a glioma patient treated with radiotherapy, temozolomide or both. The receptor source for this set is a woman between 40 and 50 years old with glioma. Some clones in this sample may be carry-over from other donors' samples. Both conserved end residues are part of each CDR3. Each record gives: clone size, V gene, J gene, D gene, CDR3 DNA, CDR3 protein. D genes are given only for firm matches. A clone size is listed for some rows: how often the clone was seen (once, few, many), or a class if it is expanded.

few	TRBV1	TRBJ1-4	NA	TGCACCAGCAGCCAAGATTCGGCGGGGAACAATGAAAAACTGTTTTTT	CTSSQDSAGNNEKLFF
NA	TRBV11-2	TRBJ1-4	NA	TGTGCCAGCACCGCCGGCGTAGAAAAACTGTTTTTT	CASTAGVEKLFF
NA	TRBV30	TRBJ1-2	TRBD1	TGTGCCTGGAGTCCGGCGGGACAGATCTATGGCTACACCTTC	CAWSPAGQIYGYTF
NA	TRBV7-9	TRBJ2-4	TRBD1	TGTGCCAGCAGCTTGAGGGACAGCCTTGTCTTC	CASSLRDSLVF
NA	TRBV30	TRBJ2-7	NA	TGTGCCTGGAGCCTTGACAGGAAGTTTCCCTACGAGCAGTACTTC	CAWSLDRKFPYEQYF
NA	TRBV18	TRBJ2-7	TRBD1	TGTGCCAGCTCACCACCGAATGGACAGGGCCACGAGCAGTACTTC	CASSPPNGQGHEQYF
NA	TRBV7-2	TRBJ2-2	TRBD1	TGTGCCAGCAGCCAAGGGAGGGACAGGGGGCTGGCTGGGGAGCTGTTTTTT	CASSQGRDRGLAGELFF
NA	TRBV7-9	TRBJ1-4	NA	TGTGCCAGCAGCCGCCAGGGGCCCCCAACTAATGAAAAACTGTTTTTT	CASSRQGPPTNEKLFF
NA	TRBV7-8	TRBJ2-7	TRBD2	TGTGCCAGCAGCTTAGAAGGCCCTAGCGGAGCCTACGAGCAGTACTTC	CASSLEGPSGAYEQYF
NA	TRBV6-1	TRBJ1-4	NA	TGTGCCAGCGGGAGGGGAGACGGTAGTGAAAAACTGTTTTTT	CASGRGDGSEKLFF
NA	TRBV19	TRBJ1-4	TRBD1	TGTGCCAGTAGTACCTCTCCCCAGGGGGCAGGTGAAAAACTGTTTTTT	CASSTSPQGAGEKLFF
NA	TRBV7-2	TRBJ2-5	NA	TGTGCCAGCAGCCGGTCTGGGGGGAAAGAGACCCAGTACTTC	CASSRSGGKETQYF
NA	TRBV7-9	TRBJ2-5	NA	TGTGCCAGCAGCCCGTCCCTGAGGGAAGAGACCCAGTACTTC	CASSPSLREETQYF
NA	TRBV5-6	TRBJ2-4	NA	TGTGCCAGCAGCTTGGTCAATAGCCAAAACATTCAGTACTTC	CASSLVNSQNIQYF
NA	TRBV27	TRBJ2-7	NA	TGTGCCAGCAGTTTGCGTTACGGAGCCTCCTACGAGCAGTACTTC	CASSLRYGASYEQYF
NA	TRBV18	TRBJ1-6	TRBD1	TGTGCCAGCTCACCGGACAGGAATTCACCCCTCCACTTT	CASSPDRNSPLHF
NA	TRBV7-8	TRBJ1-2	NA	TGTGCCAGCAGCCCTACAGTGAACTATGGCTACACCTTC	CASSPTVNYGYTF
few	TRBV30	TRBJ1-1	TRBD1	TGTGCCTGGAGCGGGACAGGGGGCGCGGTCACTGAAGCTTTCTTT	CAWSGTGGAVTEAFF
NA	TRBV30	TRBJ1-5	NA	TGTGCCTGGACCTTTAGGGATCAGCCCCAGCATTTT	CAWTFRDQPQHF
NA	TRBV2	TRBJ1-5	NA	TGTGCCAGCAGCGGGACAATGAGCAATCAGCCCCAGCATTTT	CASSGTMSNQPQHF
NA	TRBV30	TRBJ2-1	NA	TGTGCCTGGAGTGTAGCCAGCGCCTACAATGAGCAGTTCTTC	CAWSVASAYNEQFF
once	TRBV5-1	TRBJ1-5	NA	TGCGCCAGCAGTGAGGGAAATAGCAATCAGCCCCAGCATTTT	CASSEGNSNQPQHF
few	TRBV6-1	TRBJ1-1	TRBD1	TGTGCCAGCCGCGAATATACGGGACAGACTGAAGCTTTCTTT	CASREYTGQTEAFF
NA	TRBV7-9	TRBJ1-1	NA	TGTGCCAGCAGCTTAGGGGGCAGCACTGAAGCTTTCTTT	CASSLGGSTEAFF
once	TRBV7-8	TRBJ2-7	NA	TGTGCCAGCAGCCCCGGACTCTACGAGCAGTACTTC	CASSPGLYEQYF